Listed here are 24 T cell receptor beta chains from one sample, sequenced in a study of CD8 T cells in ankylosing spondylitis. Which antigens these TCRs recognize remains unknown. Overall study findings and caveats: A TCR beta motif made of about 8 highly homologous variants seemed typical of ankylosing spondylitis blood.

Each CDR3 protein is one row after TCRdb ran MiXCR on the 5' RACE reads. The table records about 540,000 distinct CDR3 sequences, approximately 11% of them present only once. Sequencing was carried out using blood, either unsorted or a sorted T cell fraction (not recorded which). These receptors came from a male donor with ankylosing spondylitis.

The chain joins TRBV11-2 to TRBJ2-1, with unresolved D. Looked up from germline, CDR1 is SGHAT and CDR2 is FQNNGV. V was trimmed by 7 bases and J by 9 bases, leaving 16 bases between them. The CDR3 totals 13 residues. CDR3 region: CASKRVLGSEQFF. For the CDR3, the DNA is TGTGCCAGCAAACGAGTATTGGGTTCTGAGCAGTTCTTC.

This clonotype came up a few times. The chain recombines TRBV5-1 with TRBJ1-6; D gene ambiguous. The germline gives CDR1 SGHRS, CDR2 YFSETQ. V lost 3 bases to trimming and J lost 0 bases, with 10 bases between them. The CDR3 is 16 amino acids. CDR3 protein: CASSSRESSYNSPLHF. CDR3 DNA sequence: TGCGCCAGCAGCTCCCGGGAGAGCTCCTATAATTCACCCCTCCACTTT. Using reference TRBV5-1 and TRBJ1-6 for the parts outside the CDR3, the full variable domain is KAGVTQTPRYLIKTRGQQVTLSCSPISGHRSVSWYQQTPGQGLQFLFEYFSETQRNKGNFPGRFSGRQFSNSRSEMNVSTLELGDSALYLCASSSRESSYNSPLHFGNGTRLTVT.

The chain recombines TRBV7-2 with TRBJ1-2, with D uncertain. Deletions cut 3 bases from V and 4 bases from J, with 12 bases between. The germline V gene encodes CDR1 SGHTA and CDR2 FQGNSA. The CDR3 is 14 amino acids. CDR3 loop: CASSLAEQPYGYTF. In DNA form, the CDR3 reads TGTGCCAGCAGCTTGGCTGAGCAGCCCTATGGCTACACCTTC.

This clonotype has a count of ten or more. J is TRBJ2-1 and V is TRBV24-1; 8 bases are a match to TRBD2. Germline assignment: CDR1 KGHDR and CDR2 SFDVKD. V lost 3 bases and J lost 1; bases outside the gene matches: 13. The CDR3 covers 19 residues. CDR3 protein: CATSDHGYAGLVSYNEQFF. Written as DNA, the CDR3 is TGTGCCACCAGTGATCATGGGTACGCGGGACTAGTTTCCTACAATGAGCAGTTCTTC.

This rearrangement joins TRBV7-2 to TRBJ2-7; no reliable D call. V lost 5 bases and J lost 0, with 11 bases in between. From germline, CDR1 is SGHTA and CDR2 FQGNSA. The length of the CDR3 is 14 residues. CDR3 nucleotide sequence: TGTGCCAGCAGCAGAGAACCGAGCTCCTACGAGCAGTACGTC. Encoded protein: CASSREPSSYEQYV.

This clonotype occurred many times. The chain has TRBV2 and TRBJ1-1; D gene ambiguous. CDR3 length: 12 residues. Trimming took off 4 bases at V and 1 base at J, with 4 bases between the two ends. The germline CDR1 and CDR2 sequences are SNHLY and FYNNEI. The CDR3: CASSVANTEAFF. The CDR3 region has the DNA TGTGCCAGCAGTGTGGCGAACACTGAAGCTTTCTTT.

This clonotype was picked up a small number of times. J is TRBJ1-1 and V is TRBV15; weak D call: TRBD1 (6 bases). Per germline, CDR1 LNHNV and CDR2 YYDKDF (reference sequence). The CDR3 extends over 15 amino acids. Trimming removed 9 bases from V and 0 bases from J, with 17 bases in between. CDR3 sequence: CATMGAATMNTEAFF. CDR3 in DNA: TGTGCCACTATGGGGGCGGCTACTATGAACACTGAAGCTTTCTTT. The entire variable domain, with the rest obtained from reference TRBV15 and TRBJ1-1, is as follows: DAMVIQNPRYQVTQFGKPVTLSCSQTLNHNVMYWYQQKSSQAPKLLFHYYDKDFNNEADTPDNFQSRRPNTSFCFLDIRSPGLGDTAMYLCATMGAATMNTEAFFGQGTRLTVV.

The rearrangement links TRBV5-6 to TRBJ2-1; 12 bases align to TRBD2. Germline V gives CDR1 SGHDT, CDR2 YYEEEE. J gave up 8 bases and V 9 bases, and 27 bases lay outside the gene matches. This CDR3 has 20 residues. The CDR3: CAMGPPIPSGRGNGVDEQFF. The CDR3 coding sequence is TGTGCCATGGGCCCCCCTATTCCTAGCGGGAGGGGGAACGGCGTTGATGAGCAGTTCTTC.

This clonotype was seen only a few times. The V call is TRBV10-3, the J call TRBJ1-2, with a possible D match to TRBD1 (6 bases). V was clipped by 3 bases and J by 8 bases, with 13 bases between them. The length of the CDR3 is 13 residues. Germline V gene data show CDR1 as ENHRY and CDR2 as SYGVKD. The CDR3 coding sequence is TGTGCCATCAGTGAACAGGGTTCGGGCGGCTACACCTTC. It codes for CAISEQGSGGYTF.

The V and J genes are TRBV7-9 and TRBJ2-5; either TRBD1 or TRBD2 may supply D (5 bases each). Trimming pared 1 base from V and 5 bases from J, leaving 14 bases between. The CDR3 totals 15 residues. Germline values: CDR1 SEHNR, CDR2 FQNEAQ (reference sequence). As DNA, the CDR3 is TGTGCCAGCAGCTTAGTCGCGGGCTGGGGGGAGACCCAGTACTTC. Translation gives CASSLVAGWGETQYF.

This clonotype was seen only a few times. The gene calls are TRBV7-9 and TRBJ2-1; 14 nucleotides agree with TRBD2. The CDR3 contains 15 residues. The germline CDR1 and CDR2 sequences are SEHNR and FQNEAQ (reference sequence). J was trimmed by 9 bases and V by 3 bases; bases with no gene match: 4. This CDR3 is CASSFMTSGRGEQFF. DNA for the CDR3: TGTGCCAGCAGCTTTATGACTAGCGGGAGGGGTGAGCAGTTCTTC.

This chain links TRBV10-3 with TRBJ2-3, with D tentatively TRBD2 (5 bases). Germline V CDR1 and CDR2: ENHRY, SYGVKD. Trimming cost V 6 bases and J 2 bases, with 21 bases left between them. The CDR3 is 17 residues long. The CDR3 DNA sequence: TGTGCCATCAGGGGGATGACTACCCAGGTGCCCACAGATACGCAGTATTTT. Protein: CAIRGMTTQVPTDTQYF.

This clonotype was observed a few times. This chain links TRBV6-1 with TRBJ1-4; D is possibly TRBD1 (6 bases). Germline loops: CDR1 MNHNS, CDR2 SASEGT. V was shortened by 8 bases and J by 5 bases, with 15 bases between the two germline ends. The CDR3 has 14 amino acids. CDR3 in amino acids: CASGSRDTNEKLFF. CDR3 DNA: TGTGCCAGCGGCTCCCGGGACACAAATGAAAAACTGTTTTTT.

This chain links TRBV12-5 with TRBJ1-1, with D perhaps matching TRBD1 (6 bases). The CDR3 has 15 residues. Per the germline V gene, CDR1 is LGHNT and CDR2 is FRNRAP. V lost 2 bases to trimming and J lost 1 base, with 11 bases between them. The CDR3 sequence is CASGLTQGWNTEAFF. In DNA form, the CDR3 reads TGTGCTAGTGGTTTGACCCAGGGGTGGAACACTGAAGCTTTCTTT.

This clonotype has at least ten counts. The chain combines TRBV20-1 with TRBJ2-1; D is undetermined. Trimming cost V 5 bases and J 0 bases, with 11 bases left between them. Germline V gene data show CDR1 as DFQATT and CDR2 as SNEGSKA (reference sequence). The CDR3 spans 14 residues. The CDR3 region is CSADVLSSYNEQFF. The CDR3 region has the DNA TGCAGTGCTGATGTGTTGAGCTCCTACAATGAGCAGTTCTTC.

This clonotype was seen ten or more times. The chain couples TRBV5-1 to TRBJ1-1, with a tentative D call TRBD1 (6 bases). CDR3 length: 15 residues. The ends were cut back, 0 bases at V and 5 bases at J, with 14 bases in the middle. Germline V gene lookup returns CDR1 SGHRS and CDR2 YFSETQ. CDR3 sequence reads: CASSLGGVRGTEAFF. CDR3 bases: TGCGCCAGCAGCTTGGGAGGCGTTAGGGGGACTGAAGCTTTCTTT.

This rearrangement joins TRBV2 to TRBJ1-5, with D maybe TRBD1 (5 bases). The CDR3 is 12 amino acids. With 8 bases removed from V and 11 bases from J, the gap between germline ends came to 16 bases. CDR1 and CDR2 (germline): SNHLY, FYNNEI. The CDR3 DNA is TGTGCCAGCGGCGGGACTCGGGGGGCCCAGCATTTT. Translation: CASGGTRGAQHF.

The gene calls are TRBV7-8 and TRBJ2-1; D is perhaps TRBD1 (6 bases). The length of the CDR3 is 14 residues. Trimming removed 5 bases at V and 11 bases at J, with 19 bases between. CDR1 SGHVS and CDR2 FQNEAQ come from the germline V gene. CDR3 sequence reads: CASSPGTSGLKQFF. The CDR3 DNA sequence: TGTGCCAGCAGCCCCGGGACAAGTGGTTTAAAGCAGTTCTTC. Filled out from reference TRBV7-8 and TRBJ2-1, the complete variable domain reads GAGVSQSPRYKVAKRGQDVALRCDPISGHVSLFWYQQALGQGPEFLTYFQNEAQLDKSGLPSDRFFAERPEGSVSTLKIQRTQQEDSAVYLCASSPGTSGLKQFFGPGTRLTVL.

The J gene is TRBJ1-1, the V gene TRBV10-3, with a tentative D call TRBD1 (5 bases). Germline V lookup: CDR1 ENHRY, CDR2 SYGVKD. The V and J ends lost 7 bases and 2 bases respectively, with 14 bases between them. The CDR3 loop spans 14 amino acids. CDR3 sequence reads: CAINRDGYNTEAFF. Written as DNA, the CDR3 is TGTGCCATCAACCGGGACGGTTATAACACTGAAGCTTTCTTT.

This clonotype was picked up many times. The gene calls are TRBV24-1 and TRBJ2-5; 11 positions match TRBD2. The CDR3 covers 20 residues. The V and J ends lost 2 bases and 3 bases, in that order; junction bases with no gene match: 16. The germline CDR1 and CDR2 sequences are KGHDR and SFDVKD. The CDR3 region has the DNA TGTGCCACCAGTGATTCGACACCTTCCTTAGCGGGAGGGCGGAAAGAGACCCAGTACTTC. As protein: CATSDSTPSLAGGRKETQYF.

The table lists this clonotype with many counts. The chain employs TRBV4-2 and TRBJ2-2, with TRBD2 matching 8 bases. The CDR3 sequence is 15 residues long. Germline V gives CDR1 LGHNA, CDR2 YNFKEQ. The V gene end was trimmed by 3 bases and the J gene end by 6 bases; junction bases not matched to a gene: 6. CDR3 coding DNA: TGTGCCAGCAGCCACCCGGGAGGGGTTGCCGGGGAGCTGTTTTTT. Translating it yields CASSHPGGVAGELFF.

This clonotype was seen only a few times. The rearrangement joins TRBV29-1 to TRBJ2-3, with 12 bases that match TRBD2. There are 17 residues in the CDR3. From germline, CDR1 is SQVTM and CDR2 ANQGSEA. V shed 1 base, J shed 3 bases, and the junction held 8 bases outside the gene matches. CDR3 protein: CSVEGDLAGGPTDTQYF. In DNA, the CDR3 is TGCAGCGTTGAAGGGGATCTAGCGGGAGGGCCAACAGATACGCAGTATTTT.

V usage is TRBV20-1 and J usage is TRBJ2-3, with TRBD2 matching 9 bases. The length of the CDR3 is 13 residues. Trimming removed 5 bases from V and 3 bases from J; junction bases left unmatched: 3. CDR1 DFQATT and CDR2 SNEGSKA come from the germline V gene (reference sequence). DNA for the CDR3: TGCAGTGCTCCTAGCGGGGCAACAGATACGCAGTATTTT. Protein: CSAPSGATDTQYF.

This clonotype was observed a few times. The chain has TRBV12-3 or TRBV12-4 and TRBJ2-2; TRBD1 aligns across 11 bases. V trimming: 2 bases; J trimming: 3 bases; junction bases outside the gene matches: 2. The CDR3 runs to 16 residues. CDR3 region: CASSLPGQGDTGELFF. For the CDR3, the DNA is TGTGCCAGCAGTTTACCGGGACAGGGGGACACCGGGGAGCTGTTTTTT.